The 30 T cell receptor beta chains below all came from one sample that was sequenced in a study of T-cell memory formation after mild COVID-19. TCRdb fed the 5' RACE reads into MiXCR, producing one record per CDR3 protein. The sample has roughly 620,000 distinct CDR3 sequences, approximately 18% seen once. Material: PBMCs or a T cell subset sorted from them (not recorded which). Receptors were obtained from an adult woman who had mild COVID-19 (a few samples of this study predate the infection). Cell type and time point are not known.

The CDR3 reads CASSLFGYEQYF. In DNA form, the CDR3 reads TGTGCCAGCAGCTTGTTTGGTTACGAGCAGTACTTC. The J gene is TRBJ2-7, the V gene TRBV5-5, with D hard to call. The CDR3 covers 12 residues. Between the trimmed V and J ends, which lost 1 base and 4 bases, there was a span of 6 bases. Per the germline V gene, CDR1 is SGHKS and CDR2 is YYEKEE (reference sequence). The full variable domain, its missing parts supplied by reference TRBV5-5 and TRBJ2-7, is DAGVTQSPTHLIKTRGQQVTLRCSPISGHKSVSWYQQVLGQGPQFIFQYYEKEERGRGNFPDRFSARQFPNYSSELNVNALLLGDSALYLCASSLFGYEQYFGPGTRLTVT.

This clonotype was picked up a small number of times. The rearrangement joins TRBV7-7 to TRBJ2-5; 15 bases line up with TRBD2. There are 18 residues in the CDR3. Per the germline V gene, CDR1 is SSHAT and CDR2 is FNYEAQ (reference sequence). Trimming removed 5 bases from V and 4 bases from J; junction bases left unmatched: 11. This CDR3 is CASSPAQGLAGGGETQYF. The CDR3 nucleotides read TGTGCCAGCAGCCCAGCCCAGGGACTAGCGGGGGGAGGAGAGACCCAGTACTTC. The variable domain in full, with the rest retrieved from reference TRBV7-7 and TRBJ2-5, is GAGVSQSPRYKVTKRGQDVTLRCDPISSHATLYWYQQALGQGPEFLTYFNYEAQPDKSGLPSDRFSAERPEGSISTLTIQRTEQRDSAMYRCASSPAQGLAGGGETQYFGPGTRLLVL.

The chain combines TRBV7-8 with TRBJ2-7; a weak D match, TRBD1 (6 bases). The CDR3 sequence is 15 residues long. V lost 6 bases to trimming and J lost 6 bases, with 21 bases between them. Germline loops: CDR1 SGHVS, CDR2 FQNEAQ. CDR3 DNA: TGTGCCAGCAGTCCTACAGGGAACTGGGTCTCCGAGCAGTACTTC. Translated: CASSPTGNWVSEQYF.

This clonotype occurred many times. The chain carries TRBV7-9 and TRBJ2-3; D might be TRBD2 (6 bases). The V end lost 5 bases, the J end lost 0 bases, and 15 bases lay between the germline ends. Germline assignment: CDR1 SEHNR and CDR2 FQNEAQ (reference sequence). The CDR3 covers 16 residues. This chain's CDR3 is CASSPPFRESTDTQYF. For the CDR3, the DNA is TGTGCCAGCAGCCCCCCCTTTCGGGAGAGCACAGATACGCAGTATTTT.

The table lists this clonotype with a few counts. The rearrangement links TRBV10-3 to TRBJ2-7, with 8 nucleotides matching TRBD1. V lost 10 bases, J lost 2 bases, and 7 bases stayed unmatched. Per germline, CDR1 ENHRY and CDR2 SYGVKD. The CDR3 spans 13 residues. The CDR3 sequence: CATFGQGPYEQYF. In nucleotides, the CDR3 is TGTGCCACCTTCGGACAGGGCCCCTACGAGCAGTACTTC.

CDR3 DNA: TGTGCCAGCAGTTTAGCGATAGCGGAGCAAGAGACCCAGTACTTC. This translates into CASSLAIAEQETQYF. The V gene is TRBV12-3 or TRBV12-4, the J gene TRBJ2-5, with a weak D call TRBD2 (6 bases). The ends were cut back, 0 bases at V and 2 bases at J, with 10 bases in the middle. The CDR3 is made up of 15 amino acids.

This CDR3 reads CASSPSSSFTRLGVYEQYF. CDR3 DNA: TGTGCCAGCTCACCAAGCTCCTCGTTTACCCGGCTAGGGGTCTACGAGCAGTACTTC. The V and J genes are TRBV18 and TRBJ2-7, with D possibly being TRBD1 (5 bases). The CDR3 length is 19 residues. V was shortened by 2 bases and J by 3 bases, with 26 bases between the two germline ends. In germline, CDR1 is KGHSH, CDR2 LQKENI. The variable domain in full, with the rest retrieved from reference TRBV18 and TRBJ2-7, is NAGVMQNPRHLVRRRGQEARLRCSPMKGHSHVYWYRQLPEEGLKFMVYLQKENIIDESGMPKERFSAEFPKEGPSILRIQQVVRGDSAAYFCASSPSSSFTRLGVYEQYFGPGTRLTVT.

This chain uses TRBV5-5 with TRBJ2-6, with a tentative D call TRBD2 (7 bases). The CDR3 has 16 amino acids. V lost 1 base and J 2 bases, leaving 10 bases between the germline ends. CDR1 is SGHKS and CDR2 is YYEKEE in the germline V gene (reference sequence). The CDR3 DNA sequence: TGTGCCAGCAGCTTGCTCGGGGGGCCTGGGGCCAACGTCCTGACTTTC. Encoded protein: CASSLLGGPGANVLTF.

This clonotype was seen only a few times. The V gene is TRBV7-6, the J gene TRBJ2-3, with 12 nucleotides matching TRBD1. With V trimmed by 4 bases and J by 5 bases, 1 base remained unmatched. There are 14 residues in the CDR3. The germline V gene encodes CDR1 SGHVS and CDR2 FNYEAQ. As DNA, the CDR3 is TGTGCCAGCAGCTGGGACAGGGGGCAAGATACGCAGTATTTT. This gives the protein CASSWDRGQDTQYF.

This clonotype has a handful of counts. This chain connects TRBV24-1 to TRBJ2-1; tentatively, D is TRBD2 (7 bases). The CDR3 contains 16 residues. Between the trimmed V and J ends, which lost 5 bases and 7 bases, there was a span of 20 bases. Germline lookup yields CDR1 KGHDR and CDR2 SFDVKD. CDR3 in DNA: TGTGCCACCAGTGGCCAAGGGAGGGGGACCGGTAATGAGCAGTTCTTC. Protein product: CATSGQGRGTGNEQFF.

In its sample, this clonotype was seen many times. V and J are TRBV5-1 and TRBJ2-3, with TRBD2 matching 14 bases. Trimming at V came to 3 bases and at J to 0 bases, leaving 6 bases not matched to a gene. Germline values: CDR1 SGHRS, CDR2 YFSETQ. This CDR3 has 18 amino acids. CDR3 residues: CASSWGLAGAASTDTQYF. Written as DNA, the CDR3 is TGCGCCAGCAGCTGGGGACTAGCGGGAGCTGCTAGCACAGATACGCAGTATTTT. Drawing the rest from reference TRBV5-1 and TRBJ2-3, the complete variable domain is KAGVTQTPRYLIKTRGQQVTLSCSPISGHRSVSWYQQTPGQGLQFLFEYFSETQRNKGNFPGRFSGRQFSNSRSEMNVSTLELGDSALYLCASSWGLAGAASTDTQYFGPGTRLTVL.

This chain connects TRBV29-1 to TRBJ2-7; TRBD2 is a possible D gene (5 bases). Trimming cost V 7 bases and J 0 bases, with 16 bases left between them. This CDR3 is built from 14 residues. Germline V CDR1 and CDR2: SQVTM, ANQGSEA. The CDR3 loop is CSASVGLSSYEQYF. The CDR3 DNA reads TGCAGCGCCTCGGTCGGACTGAGCTCCTACGAGCAGTACTTC.

The table lists this clonotype with a few counts. This chain links TRBV20-1 with TRBJ2-1; TRBD1 or TRBD2 may be the D gene (5 bases each). The CDR3 is 14 residues long. V was cut by 0 bases and J by 8 bases, with 14 bases left in between. Germline CDR1 reads DFQATT; CDR2 reads SNEGSKA (reference sequence). The DNA for the CDR3 is TGCAGTGCTAGAGATTCACGAGGGGTGGATGAGCAGTTCTTC. Translated, it gives CSARDSRGVDEQFF.

At least ten counts were recorded for this clonotype. The chain couples TRBV7-9 to TRBJ2-1; TRBD2 aligns across 8 bases. Germline trimming cut 1 base from V and 8 bases from J; bases unmatched to any gene: 7. The CDR3 spans 15 residues. The germline V gene has CDR1 SEHNR and CDR2 FQNEAQ (reference sequence). CDR3 in DNA: TGTGCCAGCAGCTTAGGGCGGGAGGCCCGAGATGAGCAGTTCTTC. Encoded protein: CASSLGREARDEQFF.

The chain employs TRBV5-1 and TRBJ2-7; 8 bases are shared with TRBD1. Germline CDR1 is SGHRS and CDR2 is YFSETQ. The CDR3 is 15 residues long. Trimming at V came to 4 bases and at J to 4 bases, leaving 10 bases not matched to a gene. CDR3: CASSPGQGAGYEQYF. CDR3 nucleotide sequence: TGCGCCAGCAGCCCTGGACAGGGTGCTGGGTACGAGCAGTACTTC.

This clonotype was picked up a small number of times. This rearrangement joins TRBV11-2 to TRBJ2-6, with unresolved D. CDR3 size: 16 residues. The germline V gene has CDR1 SGHAT and CDR2 FQNNGV. V lost 5 bases, J lost 0 bases, and 11 bases lay in between. CDR3 coding DNA: TGTGCCAGCAGCATACAGATTAGCTCTGGGGCCAACGTCCTGACTTTC. This encodes CASSIQISSGANVLTF.

This clonotype was observed a handful of times. The chain recombines TRBV12-5 with TRBJ1-6; D is unclear. The CDR3 runs to 13 residues. Deletions cut 1 base from V and 10 bases from J, with 8 bases between. Looked up from germline, CDR1 is LGHNT and CDR2 is FRNRAP. CDR3 sequence: CASGLEEGSPLHF. For the CDR3, the DNA is TGTGCTAGTGGTTTGGAGGAAGGGTCACCCCTCCACTTT. Full variable domain (remainder filled in from reference TRBV12-5 and TRBJ1-6): DARVTQTPRHKVTEMGQEVTMRCQPILGHNTVFWYRQTMMQGLELLAYFRNRAPLDDSGMPKDRFSAEMPDATLATLKIQPSEPRDSAVYFCASGLEEGSPLHFGNGTRLTVT.

The chain uses TRBV7-9 and TRBJ1-4; 7 bases agree with TRBD1. Germline V gene lookup returns CDR1 SEHNR and CDR2 FQNEAQ (reference sequence). The CDR3 totals 15 residues. Trimming at V came to 1 base and at J to 6 bases, leaving 5 bases not matched to a gene. CDR3 coding DNA: TGTGCCAGCAGCTTAGGAGGGCAGGGGGATGAAAAACTGTTTTTT. Translation gives CASSLGGQGDEKLFF.

The chain links TRBV4-2 to TRBJ2-1; 10 bases match TRBD2. This CDR3 contains 16 residues. V shed 0 bases and J 8 bases; nucleotides not matched to a gene: 7. CDR1 and CDR2 from the germline V gene are LGHNA and YNFKEQ. Written as DNA, the CDR3 is TGTGCCAGCAGCCAAGATGGAGCGGGGGGGTCCTATGAGCAGTTCTTC. Its translation: CASSQDGAGGSYEQFF.

This clonotype has a handful of counts. The rearrangement uses TRBV25-1 and TRBJ2-2; the D gene could be TRBD1 or TRBD2 (6 bases each). The CDR3 runs to 16 residues. The V end was cut by 5 bases, the J end by 3 bases, with 16 bases between. Germline loops: CDR1 MGHDK, CDR2 SYGVNS. CDR3 DNA sequence: TGTGCCAGCAGTCCCCCCAAGGGGGAGGACACCGGGGAGCTGTTTTTT. Its translation: CASSPPKGEDTGELFF.

The V call is TRBV3-1, the J call TRBJ2-3; TRBD1 agrees at 10 bases. V trimming: 4 bases; J trimming: 2 bases; junction bases outside the gene matches: 0. The CDR3 totals 14 residues. CDR1 and CDR2 (germline): LGHDT, YNNKEL (reference sequence). CDR3: CASSRQGATDTQYF. CDR3 DNA sequence: TGTGCCAGCAGCCGACAGGGGGCCACAGATACGCAGTATTTT.

The V gene is TRBV5-1, the J gene TRBJ2-7, with TRBD1 matching 10 bases. The germline V gene has CDR1 SGHRS and CDR2 YFSETQ. CDR3 length equals 15 residues. The V and J ends lost 5 bases and 0 bases, in that order; junction bases with no gene match: 5. CDR3 DNA: TGCGCCAGCAGACGGACAGGGGGTTCCTCCTACGAGCAGTACTTC. Its protein is CASRRTGGSSYEQYF.

This chain joins TRBV6-1 and TRBJ2-1; tentative D call: TRBD2 (6 bases). V shed 4 bases and J shed 8 bases, with 15 bases lying between them. Looked up from germline, CDR1 is MNHNS and CDR2 is SASEGT. CDR3 length: 14 amino acids. The CDR3 nucleotides read TGTGCCAGCAGTGTCGGGACTGGACATGATGAGCAGTTCTTC. This encodes CASSVGTGHDEQFF.

CDR3 residues: CASCHSPGTVNTGELFF. The CDR3 bases are TGTGCCAGCTGCCATAGCCCCGGGACGGTAAACACCGGGGAGCTGTTTTTT. The chain combines TRBV6-6 with TRBJ2-2, with D perhaps being TRBD1 or TRBD2 (5 bases each). The V end was cut by 8 bases, the J end by 2 bases, with 21 bases between. The CDR3 contains 17 residues. The germline CDR1 and CDR2 sequences are MNHNY and SVGAGI (reference sequence).

In its sample, this clonotype was seen many times. This sequence joins TRBV12-3 or TRBV12-4 and TRBJ2-1; no reliable D call. The V end lost 6 bases, the J end lost 7 bases, and 13 bases lay between the germline ends. The CDR3 spans 13 residues. In nucleotides, the CDR3 is TGTGCCAGCAGAGACTCATCGTATAATGAGCAGTTCTTC. This gives the protein CASRDSSYNEQFF.

This clonotype was seen only a few times. The chain uses TRBV20-1 and TRBJ1-2; TRBD1 might be the D (5 bases). The CDR3 is made up of 12 amino acids. CDR1 is DFQATT, CDR2 SNEGSKA, per germline (reference sequence). The V end was cut by 3 bases, the J end by 3 bases, with 8 bases between. The CDR3 DNA reads as TGCAGTGCTAGCGGGGGTTACTATGGCTACACCTTC. This gives the protein CSASGGYYGYTF.

The chain recombines TRBV30 with TRBJ2-1, with TRBD2 identical over 11 bases. With 3 bases clipped from V and 12 bases from J, the junction kept 4 bases outside the gene matches. Germline V CDR1 and CDR2: GTSNPN, SVGIG (reference sequence). CDR3 length equals 12 residues. CDR3 sequence (DNA): TGTGCCTGGAGAAGTGGACTAGCGGGGCAGTTCTTC. Encoded protein: CAWRSGLAGQFF.

This clonotype was counted between two and nine times. The chain recombines TRBV29-1 with TRBJ2-1, with 13 bases aligning to TRBD2. J lost 7 bases, V lost 4 bases, and 4 bases had no gene match. The CDR3 runs 14 residues. In germline, CDR1 is SQVTM, CDR2 ANQGSEA. In DNA, the CDR3 is TGCAGCGTTGGGACTAGCGGGAGTATGAATGAGCAGTTCTTC. Protein product: CSVGTSGSMNEQFF.

This clonotype was seen more than once but under ten times. The CDR3 sequence: CASSPELNRDRNIQYF. CDR3 nucleotides: TGTGCCAGCAGCCCTGAGCTTAACCGGGACAGAAACATTCAGTACTTC. The chain couples TRBV7-9 to TRBJ2-4; 7 nucleotides agree with TRBD1. The junction had 13 bases not matched to a gene; V was cut back by 5 bases and J by 6 bases. CDR1 and CDR2 (germline): SEHNR, FQNEAQ (reference sequence). The CDR3 sequence is 16 residues long.

The chain is built from TRBV9 and TRBJ2-7; D might be TRBD1 or TRBD2, each matching 5 bases. The CDR3 contains 15 residues. V was cut by 3 bases and J by 0 bases, with 13 bases left in between. In germline, CDR1 is SGDLS, CDR2 YYNGEE. The CDR3 DNA is TGTGCCAGCAGCGGAGGGGACCCCCTCTCCTACGAGCAGTACTTC. Translating it yields CASSGGDPLSYEQYF.